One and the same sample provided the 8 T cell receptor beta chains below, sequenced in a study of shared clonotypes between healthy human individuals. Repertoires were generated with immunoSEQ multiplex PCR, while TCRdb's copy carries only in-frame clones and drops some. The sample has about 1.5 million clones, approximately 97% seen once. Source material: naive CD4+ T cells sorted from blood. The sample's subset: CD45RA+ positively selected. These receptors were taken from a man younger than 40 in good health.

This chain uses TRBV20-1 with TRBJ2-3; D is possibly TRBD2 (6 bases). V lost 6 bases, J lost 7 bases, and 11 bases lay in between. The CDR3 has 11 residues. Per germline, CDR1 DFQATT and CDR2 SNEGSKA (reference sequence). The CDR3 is CSAQEGHTQYF. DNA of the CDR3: TGCAGTGCCCAGGAGGGCCATACGCAGTATTTT.

The CDR3 bases are TGTGCCAGCAGTTCAACCGCTAGCGTCGCCTACGAGCAGTACTTC. The encoded protein is CASSSTASVAYEQYF. This chain uses TRBV28 with TRBJ2-7; perhaps TRBD2 as D (6 bases). Trimming removed 4 bases at V and 2 bases at J, with 15 bases between. CDR1 is MDHEN and CDR2 is SYDVKM in the germline V gene. The CDR3 loop spans 15 amino acids.

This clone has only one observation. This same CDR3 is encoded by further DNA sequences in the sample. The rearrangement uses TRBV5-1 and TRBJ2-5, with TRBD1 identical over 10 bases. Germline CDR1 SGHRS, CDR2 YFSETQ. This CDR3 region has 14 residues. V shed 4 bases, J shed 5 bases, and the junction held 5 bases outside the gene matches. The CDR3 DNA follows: TGCGCCAGCAGCCGGGGGACAGGGGAGGAGACCCAGTACTTC. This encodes CASSRGTGEETQYF.

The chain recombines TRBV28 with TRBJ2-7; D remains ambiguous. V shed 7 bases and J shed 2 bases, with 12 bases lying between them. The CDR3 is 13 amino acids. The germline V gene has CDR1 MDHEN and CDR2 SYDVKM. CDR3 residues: CASNRDAPYEQYF. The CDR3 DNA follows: TGTGCCAGCAACCGTGATGCCCCCTACGAGCAGTACTTC.

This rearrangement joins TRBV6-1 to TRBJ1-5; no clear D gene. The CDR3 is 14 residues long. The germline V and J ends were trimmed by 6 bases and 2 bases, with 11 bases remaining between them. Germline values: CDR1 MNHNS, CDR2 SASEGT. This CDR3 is CASSGSPRNQPQHF. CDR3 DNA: TGTGCCAGCAGCGGTAGTCCCCGCAATCAGCCCCAGCATTTT.

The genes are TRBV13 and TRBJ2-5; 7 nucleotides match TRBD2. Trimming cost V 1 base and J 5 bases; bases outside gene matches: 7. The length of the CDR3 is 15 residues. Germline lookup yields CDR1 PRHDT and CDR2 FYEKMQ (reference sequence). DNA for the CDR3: TGTGCCAGCAGCTTAGCGGCGGGAGTAGGGGAGACCCAGTACTTC. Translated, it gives CASSLAAGVGETQYF.

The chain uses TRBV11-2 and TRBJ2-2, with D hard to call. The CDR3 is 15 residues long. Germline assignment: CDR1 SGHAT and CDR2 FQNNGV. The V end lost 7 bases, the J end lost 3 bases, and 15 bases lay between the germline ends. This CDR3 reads CASTLTPTYTGELFF. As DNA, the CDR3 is TGTGCCAGCACCCTCACTCCGACCTACACCGGGGAGCTGTTTTTT.

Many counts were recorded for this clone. CDR3 sequence (DNA): TGTGCCAGCAGCTTAAGTGAGGGAGGCTACACCTTC. This codes for CASSLSEGGYTF. The rearrangement uses TRBV7-9 and TRBJ1-2; D call uncertain. Germline lookup yields CDR1 SEHNR and CDR2 FQNEAQ (reference sequence). Trimming removed 2 bases from V and 8 bases from J, with 9 bases in between. The CDR3 is 12 residues long. Full variable domain (missing parts from reference TRBV7-9 and TRBJ1-2): DTGVSQNPRHKITKRGQNVTFRCDPISEHNRLYWYRQTLGQGPEFLTYFQNEAQLEKSRLLSDRFSAERPKGSFSTLEIQRTEQGDSAMYLCASSLSEGGYTFGSGTRLTVV.